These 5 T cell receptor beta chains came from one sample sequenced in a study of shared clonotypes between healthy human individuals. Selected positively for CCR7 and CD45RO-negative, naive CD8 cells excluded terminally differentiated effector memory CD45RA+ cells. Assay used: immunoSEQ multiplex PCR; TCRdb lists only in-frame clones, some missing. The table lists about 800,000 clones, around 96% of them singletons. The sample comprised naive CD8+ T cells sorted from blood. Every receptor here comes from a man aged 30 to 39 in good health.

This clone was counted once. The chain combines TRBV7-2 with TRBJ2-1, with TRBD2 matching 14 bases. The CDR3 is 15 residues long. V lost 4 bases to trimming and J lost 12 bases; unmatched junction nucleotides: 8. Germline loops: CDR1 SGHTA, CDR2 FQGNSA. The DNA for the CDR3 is TGTGCCAGCAGCTCAAGACTAGCGGGAGGGCTTGGGCAGTTCTTC. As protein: CASSSRLAGGLGQFF.

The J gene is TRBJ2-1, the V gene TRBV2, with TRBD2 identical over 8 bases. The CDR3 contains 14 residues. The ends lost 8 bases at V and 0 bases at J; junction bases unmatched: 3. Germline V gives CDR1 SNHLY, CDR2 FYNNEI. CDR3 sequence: CASRSGGSYNEQFF. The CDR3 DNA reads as TGTGCCAGCCGAAGCGGGGGCTCCTACAATGAGCAGTTCTTC.

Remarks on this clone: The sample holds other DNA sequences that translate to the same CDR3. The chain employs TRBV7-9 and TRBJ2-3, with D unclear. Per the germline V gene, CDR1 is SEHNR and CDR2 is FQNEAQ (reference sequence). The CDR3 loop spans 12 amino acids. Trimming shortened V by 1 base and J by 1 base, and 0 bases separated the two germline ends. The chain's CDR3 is CASSLGTDTQYF. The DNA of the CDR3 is TGTGCCAGCAGCTTAGGCACAGATACGCAGTATTTT.

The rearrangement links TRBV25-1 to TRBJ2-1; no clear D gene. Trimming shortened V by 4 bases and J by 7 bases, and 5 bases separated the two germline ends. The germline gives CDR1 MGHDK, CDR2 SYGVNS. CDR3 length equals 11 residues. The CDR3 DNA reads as TGTGCCAGCAGTGTGCTTAATGAGCAGTTCTTC. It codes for CASSVLNEQFF.

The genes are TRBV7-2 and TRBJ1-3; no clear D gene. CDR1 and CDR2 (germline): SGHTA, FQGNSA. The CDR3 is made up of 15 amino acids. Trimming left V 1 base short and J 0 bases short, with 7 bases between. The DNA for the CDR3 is TGTGCCAGCAGCTTAGGTGTCAGCTCTGGAAACACCATATATTTT. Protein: CASSLGVSSGNTIYF.